What follows is one T cell receptor beta chain and its context. The V end lost 6 bases, the J end lost 0 bases, and 16 bases lay between the germline ends. This CDR3 has 16 amino acids. Germline V gives CDR1 SNHLY, CDR2 FYNNEI. TCRdb's copy holds only in-frame clones and misses some; the assay was immunoSEQ multiplex PCR. The profile shows 84,000 or so clones, roughly 80% of them singletons. The data were obtained in a study of blood T cell repertoires in COVID-19. The rearrangement links TRBV2 to TRBJ2-3, with D unclear. This clonotype was sampled from an elderly woman with acute or convalescent COVID-19. The specimen was peripheral blood. The CDR3 reads CASSPTTTPSTDTQYF. CDR3 nucleotides: TGTGCCAGCAGCCCAACTACTACCCCTAGCACAGATACGCAGTATTTT.